The entry below gives a single T cell receptor (beta chain) sequence along with its context. No antigen is known for it. Individual cDNA molecules received unique molecular identifiers. TCRdb passed the 5' RACE reads through MiXCR, listing each CDR3 protein once. Among under 70,000 distinct CDR3 sequences listed, 13% were seen once. This sample stems from a study of early T cells in non-severe SARS-CoV-2 infection. Turning to the study itself: Investigators sequenced bulk RNA drawn from unsorted whole blood, and chains remained unpaired. Study results and limitations: Using VDJdb, the matching emphasized anti-spike CD8 responses while missing private and CD4 specificities.

V trimming: 6 bases; J trimming: 3 bases; junction bases outside the gene matches: 5. Germline V CDR1 and CDR2: MNHNS, SASEGT. This CDR3 contains 13 residues. The rearrangement uses TRBV6-1 and TRBJ2-7; 7 nucleotides match TRBD1. This TCR was recovered from an adult who was a healthcare worker with PCR-confirmed SARS-CoV-2 infection or an uninfected control (not recorded which). The sample was whole blood, taken at baseline. CDR3 in amino acids: CASSQQGIYEQYF. The CDR3 nucleotides read TGTGCCAGCAGCCAACAGGGGATCTACGAGCAGTACTTC.